Following are 15 T cell receptor beta chains from one sample sequenced in a study of sequential checkpoint blockade in melanoma. Profiling relied on immunoSEQ multiplex PCR, and the TCRdb table lists in-frame clones only, not all of them. This table holds 15,000 to 20,000 clones, under 85% found once. Indicated treatment: randomized to nivolumab then ipilimumab (arm A) or the reverse (arm B). Material: CD8+ T cells sorted from blood (inferred from file names), obtained from a patient given nivolumab and ipilimumab in sequence. The source of these receptors is a human donor with melanoma.

The chain carries TRBV6-1 and TRBJ1-4; possibly TRBD1 for D (5 bases). The CDR3 spans 16 residues. Trimming took 2 bases from V and 5 from J, leaving 15 bases between them. Germline CDR1 MNHNS, CDR2 SASEGT. CDR3 residues: CASSERVGEGNEKLFF. Written as DNA, the CDR3 is TGTGCCAGCAGTGAACGGGTGGGGGAGGGAAATGAAAAACTGTTTTTT.

This clone showed up just a few times. Sequence at one end of the junction differs from germline and may be a read error. CDR3 residues: CAISPGTGGLAGVYEQYF. CDR3 coding DNA: TGCGCCATCAGTCCCGGGACAGGGGGACTAGCGGGAGTGTACGAGCAGTACTTC. The rearrangement joins TRBV10-2 to TRBJ2-7; 14 bases fit TRBD2. CDR3 size: 18 residues. Germline-derived CDR1 and CDR2 are WSHSY and SAAADI.

The chain combines TRBV9 with TRBJ2-7; the match to TRBD1 covers 7 bases. CDR3 length: 14 amino acids. Unmatched junction bases numbered 3, after V lost 0 bases and J lost 3 bases. CDR1 and CDR2 from the germline V gene are SGDLS and YYNGEE. CDR3: CASSVGDRGYEQYF. The CDR3 DNA reads TGTGCCAGCAGCGTAGGGGACAGAGGCTACGAGCAGTACTTC.

This clone has just one count. The chain recombines TRBV5-1 with TRBJ2-5; TRBD1 matches at 8 bases. Matching the DNA end better, TRBJ2-7 makes the J call doubtful. The germline CDR1 and CDR2 sequences are SGHRS and YFSETQ. CDR3 length: 15 amino acids. The CDR3 DNA is TGCGCCAGCAGCTTGGACAGGGGGGTAGGCTACGAGCAGTACTTC. Translated, it gives CASSLDRGVGYEQYF.

The gene calls are TRBV7-9 and TRBJ2-1; D might be TRBD1 (5 bases). The CDR3 is made up of 15 amino acids. Germline CDR1 is SEHNR and CDR2 is FQNEAQ (reference sequence). V was clipped by 3 bases and J by 4 bases, with 13 bases between them. The CDR3 region is CASSFIGQGYNEQFF. Written as DNA, the CDR3 is TGTGCCAGCAGCTTCATCGGGCAGGGTTACAATGAGCAGTTCTTC.

The chain has TRBV7-9 and TRBJ2-6; 8 bases map to TRBD1. V gave up 2 bases and J gave up 2 bases; unmatched junction bases: 11. The CDR3 runs to 19 residues. Germline loops: CDR1 SEHNR, CDR2 FQNEAQ (reference sequence). Here the CDR3 reads CASSLLRTGGLTGANVLTF. Here the CDR3 DNA reads TGTGCCAGCAGCTTACTACGTACAGGGGGTCTCACTGGGGCCAACGTCCTGACTTTC.

The V call is TRBV9, the J call TRBJ2-5, with 7 bases fitting TRBD1. Germline V gene lookup returns CDR1 SGDLS and CDR2 YYNGEE. The junction had 4 bases not matched to a gene; V was cut back by 3 bases and J by 5 bases. The CDR3 contains 13 residues. The CDR3 spells CASSAGTVETQYF. CDR3 nucleotides: TGTGCCAGCAGCGCCGGGACAGTGGAGACCCAGTACTTC.

The chain uses TRBV19 and TRBJ1-1; 7 nucleotides line up with TRBD1. The CDR3 is made up of 17 amino acids. J lost 0 bases, V lost 10 bases, and 17 bases had no gene match. Germline values: CDR1 LNHDA, CDR2 SQIVND (reference sequence). CDR3 loop: CATQGSSTGYLNTEAFF. The CDR3 DNA follows: TGTGCCACCCAAGGATCGTCGACAGGGTACTTGAACACTGAAGCTTTCTTT.

This chain uses TRBV15 with TRBJ2-7; possible D gene TRBD1, 6 bases. CDR1 and CDR2 (germline): LNHNV, YYDKDF (reference sequence). Trimming stripped 4 bases from V and 2 bases from J, with 12 bases between. This CDR3 has 14 residues. The CDR3 bases are TGTGCCACCAGCACTCTGGACAGCCCCTACGAGCAGTACTTC. Its protein is CATSTLDSPYEQYF.

There are a few counts of this clone. DNA of the CDR3: TGTGCCAGCAGCGCATACGGGGGGCCTAGGAGCTCCTACGAGCAGTACTTC. Translation: CASSAYGGPRSSYEQYF. The chain uses TRBV21-1 and TRBJ2-7; TRBD2 is the table's D call and was not checked against the DNA. TRBV21-1 is an annotated pseudogene. CDR3 length: 17 amino acids.

By sample share, this clone is medium-sized. This chain joins TRBV28 and TRBJ2-2; 8 nucleotides agree with TRBD2. This CDR3 region has 15 residues. Trimming removed 5 bases from V and 1 base from J; junction bases left unmatched: 3. CDR1 is MDHEN, CDR2 SYDVKM, per germline. The CDR3 protein is CASSLTSGNTGELFF. CDR3 DNA sequence: TGTGCCAGCAGTCTAACTAGCGGGAACACCGGGGAGCTGTTTTTT.

The genes are TRBV27 and TRBJ2-7; 8 bases are a match to TRBD1. Germline V gene sequence: CDR1 MNHEY, CDR2 SMNVEV (reference sequence). Trimming at V came to 1 base and at J to 4 bases, leaving 3 bases not matched to a gene. The CDR3 contains 14 residues. For the CDR3, the DNA is TGTGCCAGCAGTTTATTAAACAGGGGGTACGAGCAGTACTTC. Protein sequence: CASSLLNRGYEQYF.

The V gene is TRBV7-6, the J gene TRBJ1-1; 7 bases line up with TRBD1. V shed 4 bases, J shed 4 bases, and the junction held 9 bases outside the gene matches. Germline CDR1 SGHVS, CDR2 FNYEAQ. The CDR3 has 15 amino acids. The CDR3 spells CASSSTTGKTTEAFF. DNA for the CDR3: TGTGCCAGCAGCTCCACGACAGGGAAGACCACTGAAGCTTTCTTT.

The V call is TRBV27, the J call TRBJ2-7; 12 positions agree with TRBD1. Losses at the gene ends were 6 bases for V and 6 bases for J; bases not matched to a gene: 6. In germline, CDR1 is MNHEY, CDR2 SMNVEV (reference sequence). The CDR3 is made up of 14 amino acids. CDR3 loop: CASSRDRGQLEQYF. The CDR3 coding sequence is TGTGCCAGCAGCAGGGACAGGGGGCAGCTCGAGCAGTACTTC.

The chain uses TRBV10-1 and TRBJ2-1, with 11 bases lining up with TRBD2. Germline V gives CDR1 WNHNN, CDR2 SYGVQD (reference sequence). After removal of 1 base from V and 2 bases from J, the junction contained 4 bases not matched to a gene. The length of the CDR3 is 17 residues. As DNA, the CDR3 is TGCGCCAGCAGTGAGTTCTTAGCGGGAGGGCCCTACAATGAGCAGTTCTTC. It specifies CASSEFLAGGPYNEQFF.